This record concerns one T cell receptor beta chain sequence. Its antigen is undetermined. The data derive from a study of shared clonotypes between healthy human individuals. Overall study results and limits: In several donors, about 5% of naive CD4 clonotypes appeared in common.

V lost 0 bases to trimming and J lost 0 bases; unmatched junction nucleotides: 5. Looked up from germline, CDR1 is SQVTM and CDR2 is ANQGSEA. The CDR3 is 16 residues long. Profiling relied on immunoSEQ multiplex PCR, and the TCRdb table lists in-frame clones only, not all of them. This sample carries approximately 2.5 million clones, over 85% of them seen once, and the ten largest clones take 0.36%. The TCR was taken from a man aged 18 to 30 in good health. Some clones in this sample may be carry-over from other donors' samples. The V and J genes are TRBV29-1 and TRBJ2-7, with 10 bases aligning to TRBD2. Sequences were obtained from naive CD4+ T cells from PBMCs. Subset noted: CD45RA+ positively selected. The CDR3 loop reads CSVEEAAGGPSYEQYF. In nucleotides, the CDR3 is TGCAGCGTTGAAGAGGCAGCGGGAGGGCCCTCCTACGAGCAGTACTTC.